This TCR beta chain originates from a study of T cells after yellow fever vaccination (dated by TCRdb to about 2019). Regarding the research as a whole: The SMART-Seq v4 Ultra Low Input RNA kit was used to prepare libraries from fractions with low cell numbers. To follow T-cell clones before and after both primary and booster YFV17D yellow fever vaccination, bulk TCR alpha and beta repertoires underwent longitudinal sequencing. Blood was drawn at multiple timepoints before and after primary and secondary immunization, with bulk PBMC replicates and cell subsets isolated. Two healthy male donors, one aged 18 to 29 and one aged 30 to 39 years, were included in the cohort. The paper as a whole reports these results and caveats: Because only two donors were included in the study, the extent to which the findings can be generalized is limited. Computational filtering was required because FACS-sorted repertoires could contain abundant contaminating clonotypes from the bulk population. A small share of clonotypes was detected in both CD4 and CD8 compartments, with the overlap likely arising from convergent recombination. After the booster, most clones that had expanded after primary vaccination were detected again (about 95% of CD4 and around nine tenths of CD8), suggesting broad maintenance of memory. Compared with the primary T-cell response, the secondary T-cell response was faster but weaker, reaching its peak on day 5 rather than on day 15.

Remarks on this clonotype: This receptor's antigen is unknown. The sample holds no much larger clone one base away, and base qualities are not on file.

Counted from cysteine to phenylalanine, this CDR3 has 15 amino acids. Just CDR3 DNA is preserved here, 45 bases in frame from base 1. Trimming at the junction amounts to 1 base on V and 2 bases on J, and the germline ends lie 10 bases apart. CDR1 and CDR2 are read off the germline V gene (reference sequence) as LNHDA and SQIVND. TCRdb records Illumina NovaSeq 6000 as the sequencer. TCR cDNA was synthesized by 5'RACE template switching, which introduced a universal primer site and unique molecular identifiers. cDNA synthesis was primed from both the TCR alpha and TCR beta constant segments. Two PCR steps were used to amplify libraries, with sample barcodes and sequencing adapters being added in the second step. Libraries were sequenced on Illumina HiSeq 2500 (2x100 bp) or NovaSeq (2x150 bp). Per the original workflow: MIGEC handled demultiplexing of reads and collapsing into UMI consensus sequences, while MiXCR performed V(D)J alignment. Using edgeR on replicate PBMC samples, clonotypes were called vaccine-responding if FDR was below 0.01 and the log2 fold change was above 5 up to day 15. Each bulk clonotype received a CD4 or CD8 identity based on whether the sequenced CD4 or CD8 repertoire contained that clonotype at higher abundance. TCRdb trimmed public reads at Q25 via fastp, called clones via MiXCR and kept in-frame beta chains. Every distinct CDR3 protein forms one entry, paired with its most common genes and DNA. The V and J calls here are based on TCRdb, not the publication. The sample table holds about 220,000 distinct CDR3 sequences, of which 3% to 4% were seen once. Jointly, the top ten make up under 3.5% of the sample.

The treatment or condition label corresponds to: live attenuated yellow fever vaccine strain. PBMCs were isolated from peripheral blood using a standard Ficoll-Paque protocol. Dynabeads CD4 and CD8 positive selection kits were used to isolate the CD4 and CD8 T-cell fractions. TriZol was used to extract RNA from bulk PBMCs, from CD4 and CD8 fractions, and from dextramer-positive and dextramer-negative fractions. Recombination connected TRBV19 to TRBJ2-3; no D gene can be assigned with confidence. The receptor was derived from a man between 18 and 35 years old who received the YFV17D yellow fever vaccine. The sequencing used CD4+ T cells sorted from PBMCs, collected 10 days after the yellow fever booster vaccination. The DNA sequence is TGTGCCAGTAGTATAGCAGACGGCTCCACAGATACGCAGTATTTT. The translation is CASSIADGSTDTQYF.